The 14 T cell receptor beta chains below all came from one sample that was sequenced in a study of blood T cell repertoires in COVID-19. TCRdb's copy holds only in-frame clones and misses some; the assay was immunoSEQ multiplex PCR. Among about 300,000 clones, around nine tenths were seen once, and the ten largest hold 1% to 1.5%. Sample: peripheral blood. Receptors were obtained from a man between 65 and 80 years old with acute or convalescent COVID-19.

The V and J genes are TRBV7-9 and TRBJ2-5; 8 bases line up with TRBD2. This CDR3 spans 17 amino acids. Trimming at V came to 6 bases and at J to 4 bases, leaving 16 bases not matched to a gene. The germline V gene encodes CDR1 SEHNR and CDR2 FQNEAQ (reference sequence). The CDR3 loop is CASSSWTSPSGIETQYF. The CDR3 nucleotides are TGTGCCAGCAGTTCGTGGACTAGCCCGAGCGGGATAGAGACCCAGTACTTC.

The rearrangement uses TRBV7-2 and TRBJ1-2; D ambiguous. Germline-derived CDR1 and CDR2 are SGHTA and FQGNSA. The CDR3 loop spans 13 amino acids. Deletions cut 6 bases from V and 5 bases from J, with 13 bases between. CDR3 amino acids: CASRRGRLYGYTF. CDR3 sequence (DNA): TGTGCCAGCAGGAGAGGCAGACTTTATGGCTACACCTTC.

CDR3 amino acids: CASSYRGSHLANYGYTF. The CDR3 DNA sequence: TGTGCCAGCAGTTACCGGGGGTCGCATCTAGCTAACTATGGCTACACCTTC. The J gene is TRBJ1-2, the V gene TRBV6-2 or TRBV6-3, with a weak D call TRBD1 (5 bases). The V and J ends lost 2 bases and 0 bases respectively, with 16 bases between them. The CDR3 is 17 residues long. Germline-derived CDR1 and CDR2 are MNHEY and SVGEGT.

This chain uses TRBV6-5 with TRBJ2-5; a possible D gene is TRBD1 (5 bases). Deletions cut 2 bases from V and 2 bases from J, with 9 bases between. The CDR3 runs 14 residues. CDR1 is MNHEY, CDR2 SVGAGI, per germline. The CDR3 reads CASSYVGPQETQYF. CDR3 nucleotide sequence: TGTGCCAGCAGTTACGTGGGGCCTCAAGAGACCCAGTACTTC.

The chain couples TRBV7-2 to TRBJ2-5; a weak D match, TRBD1 (6 bases). The CDR3 sequence is 15 residues long. Germline V gives CDR1 SGHTA, CDR2 FQGNSA. With 6 bases removed from V and 4 bases from J, the gap between germline ends came to 18 bases. The CDR3 spells CASSAQQGPRETQYF. DNA of the CDR3: TGTGCCAGCAGTGCGCAGCAGGGGCCACGAGAGACCCAGTACTTC.

The chain combines TRBV12-3 or TRBV12-4 with TRBJ1-1, with 7 bases identical to TRBD1. V lost 5 bases to trimming and J lost 10 bases; unmatched junction nucleotides: 7. CDR3 length: 12 residues. The CDR3 loop is CASSGDRVAAFF. CDR3 nucleotides: TGTGCCAGCAGTGGTGACAGGGTGGCAGCTTTCTTT.

This clone has only one observation. This rearrangement joins TRBV6-2 or TRBV6-3 to TRBJ2-5; TRBD2 is a possible D gene (6 bases). Germline CDR1 and CDR2: MNHEY and SVGEGT. CDR3 length: 13 amino acids. V gave up 4 bases and J gave up 4 bases, with 10 bases separating them. The CDR3 sequence: CASSWTKRETQYF. The CDR3 DNA sequence: TGTGCCAGCAGTTGGACTAAAAGAGAGACCCAGTACTTC.

This sequence joins TRBV6-5 and TRBJ1-1; D is possibly TRBD1 (6 bases). The CDR3 sequence is 14 residues long. Per the germline V gene, CDR1 is MNHEY and CDR2 is SVGAGI. Trimming stripped 5 bases from V and 5 bases from J, with 15 bases between. CDR3 residues: CASSTQGRGTEAFF. The CDR3 DNA reads as TGTGCCAGCAGTACGCAAGGTAGGGGGACTGAAGCTTTCTTT.

Here the CDR3 DNA reads TGTGCCAGCAGCCGGACAGGGGGCTACTATGGCTACACCTTC. This encodes CASSRTGGYYGYTF. The chain combines TRBV28 with TRBJ1-2; 11 positions agree with TRBD1. In germline, CDR1 is MDHEN, CDR2 SYDVKM. The CDR3 is made up of 14 amino acids. V lost 6 bases to trimming and J lost 3 bases; unmatched junction nucleotides: 3.

The chain has TRBV7-9 and TRBJ1-3, with D maybe TRBD1 (5 bases). Germline V gene data show CDR1 as SEHNR and CDR2 as FQNEAQ (reference sequence). The CDR3 runs 16 residues. V was cut by 3 bases and J by 0 bases, with 12 bases left in between. The chain's CDR3 is CASSFSETDSGNTIYF. Written as DNA, the CDR3 is TGTGCCAGCAGCTTTTCGGAGACAGACTCTGGAAACACCATATATTTT.

The chain carries TRBV11-2 and TRBJ2-1; TRBD2 aligns across 10 bases. Unmatched junction bases numbered 8, after V lost 0 bases and J lost 9 bases. CDR3 size: 16 residues. Germline CDR1 and CDR2: SGHAT and FQNNGV. CDR3 residues: CASSLELAGLGSEQFF. The DNA for the CDR3 is TGTGCCAGCAGCTTAGAACTAGCGGGACTAGGGAGTGAGCAGTTCTTC.

This clone has more than one count but fewer than ten. The chain combines TRBV27 with TRBJ2-7, with D maybe TRBD2 (6 bases). Germline values: CDR1 MNHEY, CDR2 SMNVEV (reference sequence). Deletions cut 5 bases from V and 4 bases from J, with 24 bases between. The CDR3 is 17 residues long. CDR3 in DNA: TGTGCCAGCAGTGCCTTCACCCCCAGGAGGGATCGTTACGAGCAGTACTTC. Protein sequence: CASSAFTPRRDRYEQYF.

The genes are TRBV27 and TRBJ1-1; perhaps TRBD1 as D (6 bases). Germline assignment: CDR1 MNHEY and CDR2 SMNVEV (reference sequence). The CDR3 runs 13 residues. Trimming removed 10 bases at V and 4 bases at J, with 16 bases between. CDR3 coding DNA: TGTGCCACCCACAGGGAAAGGGGCACTGAAGCTTTCTTT. Its protein product is CATHRERGTEAFF.

This chain links TRBV6-5 with TRBJ1-6; 8 nucleotides agree with TRBD1. CDR1 is MNHEY, CDR2 SVGAGI, per germline. This CDR3 spans 15 amino acids. The ends lost 7 bases at V and 8 bases at J; junction bases unmatched: 10. The CDR3 nucleotides read TGTGCCAGCAATAGTGGACAGGGCGGACATTCACCCCTCCACTTT. Amino acids: CASNSGQGGHSPLHF.